This T cell receptor beta chain was sequenced for a study of cytomegalovirus exposure and HLA in healthy donors (dated by TCRdb to about 2017). For the study in its entirety: An earlier analysis of about 560 of the donors reported 250 to 300 Gb of sequence data and around 100 million unique TCR beta sequences obtained from around 190 million T cells. In the later analysis, no new phenotypic data were used to find candidate immune exposures; instead, reliance was placed on TCR beta sequences and their occurrence across donors. A later genetic analysis used genome-wide SNP genotypes for about 65% of the roughly 670 donors, treating that subset as a discovery cohort. The aim of the study was to test whether cataloging public T cell receptors could identify signatures of past pathogen exposure. Using immunosequencing, the study profiled T cell repertoires from about 610 subjects and related those repertoires to cytomegalovirus serostatus. Four to six DR-DQ haplotypes were handled as single units for association and clustering, since linkage in the cohort was strong. Of the 300 to 500 genotyped donors, 75% to 85% were placed in the genetic ancestry cluster associated with self-reported Caucasian donors. To predict cytomegalovirus infection status, the study combined high-throughput TCR immunosequencing, statistical association of individual TCRs with disease status, and machine learning. An earlier analysis of around 580 of the donors used high-throughput TCR beta sequencing to judge whether each TCR beta V gene segment behaved as functional or pseudogenic. Among 350 to 400 genotyped donors of the cohort, an average of about 240,000 unique TCR beta nucleotide sequences were sequenced per donor, about a sixth of them non-productive. To study patterns of TCR occurrence, a later analysis re-analyzed previously published TCR beta repertoires from hundreds of donors and added high-resolution HLA genotyping. Both class I and class II loci were covered by HLA typing, at four-digit resolution. The number of donors typed differed by locus, with roughly 629-640 for A, B, C, DRB1 and DQB1, around 520 for DQA1, approximately 570 for DPA1, and under 490 for DPB1. Donor age, sex, ethnicity and CMV serostatus were compiled alongside the repertoire data. Every repertoire in the discovery cohort had been generated on one and the same sequencing platform. In addition to the first cohort of hundreds of subjects, a separate validation cohort of approximately 120 different subjects was used. An early release that covered about 600 HLA-typed donors contained 300 to 350 gigabases of sequencing data and approximately 85 million unique TCR sequences. Results and caveats for the whole study, not just this receptor: The only immune exposure information available for the cohort was CMV serostatus. In a later genetic analysis, a missense DCLRE1C variant was associated with V-gene and J-gene trimming of TCR beta chains, and the association was replicated in an independent cohort. A cluster of highly shared sequence variants was judged likely to represent a technical artifact of the sequencing pipeline. In this cohort, only TCR beta chains were sequenced, and detectable features were limited by the absence of alpha or paired-chain data. The earlier analysis of approximately 590 of the donors excluded some 15 rarely observed V segments, including chromosome 9 orphons, because counts were too low. According to a later analysis, parvovirus B19, influenza, CMV and Epstein-Barr virus appeared linked to several top co-occurrence clusters. The classifier was reported to diagnose cytomegalovirus status with high specificity and sensitivity in both the original cohort and the validation cohort. Linkage disequilibrium might explain the correlated functional status among segregating V segments, but an unknown experimental factor could not be excluded. When HLA alleles, especially DR and DQ, strongly co-occurred, attributing TCR associations to individual alleles was difficult. It was suggested by the authors that the approach could potentially be generalized to other disease states and immunological phenotypes. At a false discovery rate of 0.05, a later analysis linked 16,951 TCR beta sequences to specific HLA alleles. According to a later analysis, most CMV-associated TCR beta chains appeared to be HLA-restricted, and the HLA associations seemed to be driven largely by CMV exposure. Presence/absence analyses assumed roughly uniform sequencing depth across donors, an assumption that may not hold. While some public TCRs were present in many individuals, most TCR sequences turned up only very rarely across donors. In a later analysis, HLA-associated TCR beta chains were found to be more clonally expanded and to have lower generation probabilities than equally common non-associated chains. In the study, about 150 TCR beta chains were listed as associated with cytomegalovirus. Because the 87-base-pair reads could not distinguish some IMGT-functional V segments, including TRBV6-2 and TRBV6-3, those segments were excluded. A further reported finding was that TCR beta sequences accurately predicted the HLA-A and HLA-B alleles for most subjects in the first cohort. An earlier analysis of approximately 500 of the donors showed that most TCR beta V segments appeared in productive rearrangements either about 90% or about 30% of the time, which broadly matched IMGT annotations. In a later analysis, TCR association rates were found to vary across HLA loci, with the most associated TCRs seen for DRB1 alleles and the fewest for HLA-C alleles. Compared with the roughly 700-donor mean, donors in an Asian-associated ancestry cluster had fewer N-insertions in productive TCRs, according to a later genetic analysis. Because HLA typing was missing for some donors at each locus, association tests included only the typed subset. In vitro tests confirmed that a few of the cytomegalovirus-associated TCR beta chains recognize cytomegalovirus antigens.

The library was prepared using the immunoSEQ multiplex PCR assay. For the multiplex PCR, a mixture combining 60 forward primers for TCR Vbeta segments and 13 reverse primers for TCR Jbeta segments was used. A multiplex PCR assay on genomic DNA amplified the CDR3 region of rearranged TCR beta genes. On the Illumina HiSeq System, the amplified TCR beta libraries were sequenced as 87-base-pair reads. The study's own analysis went as follows. In a later analysis, tens of millions of unique TCR beta chains were counted across the 666 repertoires, and around 10 million of these chains were shared by at least two donors. To remove PCR and sequencing errors, raw reads were error-corrected and collapsed into unique sequences using a nearest-neighbor algorithm that merged closely related sequences. V, D and J gene segments were assigned by aligning CDR3 sequences to IMGT reference sequences. Each retained sequence needed at least a six-nucleotide match to both a V gene segment and a J gene segment. A rearrangement counted as productive if the CDR3 had no stop codons and remained in frame with V and J, and every other rearrangement counted as non-productive. CDR3 was defined by IMGT convention, running from the second conserved V-encoded cysteine to the conserved J-encoded phenylalanine. The earlier analysis of some 540 of the donors excluded any sequence lacking an unambiguous match to a single V gene segment. An earlier analysis of a few hundred of the donors classified V segments as functional when productive rearrangements were above 56.7% and as segregating when the standard deviation between donors was above 5%. A statistical classification framework was developed to diagnose cytomegalovirus status using the catalog of TCR beta chain sequences. In a later analysis, V and J genes were assigned by comparing TCR nucleotide sequences against IMGT/GENE-DB human TR gene sequences. The TCRdist pipeline was used in a later analysis to assign CDR3 sequences and most-parsimonious VDJ recombination scenarios. A later analysis defined each TCR beta chain by its CDR3 amino acid sequence plus V-gene family, and excluded reads lacking a unique V-gene family. In a later analysis, nearly 600 highly shared, low-generation-probability nucleotide sequences were removed to address suspected cross-contamination and a sequencing artifact. For each public chain, a later analysis derived a clonal expansion index from normalized ranks of inferred template counts within each repertoire. In a later analysis, generation probabilities were computed using a VDJ recombination model fitted to out-of-frame rearrangements, and the results were checked against IGoR. In a later analysis, TCR-TCR, TCR-HLA and TCR-CMV co-occurrence was scored with hypergeometric tests, and a repertoire-size bias correction was applied to TCR pairs. False discovery rates were estimated in a later analysis by permuting HLA or CMV assignments 20 times. In a later analysis, co-occurring TCRs were grouped with DBSCAN, and TCRdist sequence similarity was added when clustering was performed within HLA-allele-positive subsets. For co-occurrence clustering, repertoires with fewer than 30,000 or more than 120,000 public chains were excluded, along with five repertoires with anomalous nucleotide sharing. Drawn from immuneACCESS, this table holds only the in-frame rearrangements with V and J called that TCRdb kept. Clones are partly lost; checked studies trace under half to an unresolved V gene and leave the rest unexplained. That table gives V, J and clone size, and the DNA gave D and trimming. This sample lists some 170,000 clones; 75% to 90% were detected once. Clones ranked in the top ten supply roughly 4.4% of the sample.

As to this clone: Its antigen remains unidentified. Base qualities are not provided; no much larger clone lies one nucleotide away.

The cohort consisted of 600 to 750 healthy bone marrow donors. All cohort members were sampled while nominally healthy, although unrecorded immune exposures were likely present. The donor was CMV seronegative and was included in the group of several hundred seronegative cohort members. A peripheral blood sample was collected from each donor, and TCR beta sequencing was performed on peripheral blood mononuclear cells. The Qiagen DNeasy Blood Extraction Kit was used to extract genomic DNA from the blood cell samples. Cut back by 1 base and 4 bases, the V and J ends lie 13 bases apart. For CDR1 and CDR2, the germline V gene (reference sequence) lists SEHNR and FQNEAQ. The CDR3 numbers 15 residues from cysteine through phenylalanine. The CDR3 DNA has 45 bases and is translated from base 1.

Material: PBMCs. The source of this sequence is a man aged 25 to 40 in good health and CMV-seronegative. This chain is built from TRBV7-9 and TRBJ1-1; a tentative D match to TRBD1 spans 6 bases. DNA sequence: TGTGCCAGCAGCTTAGGCGAGGGGGTTCGCACTGAAGCTTTCTTT. Its translation is CASSLGEGVRTEAFF.